This is a list of T cell receptor beta chains from one sample in a study of blood T cells in healthy people across ages. One entry per CDR3 protein, called by TCRdb with MiXCR from the 5' RACE reads. The sample yields 1,100,000 or so distinct CDR3 sequences, over 35% seen once. The specimen was blood. The origin of the receptors is a woman aged 60-70 years in good health. Each CDR3 is given with its conserved first and last residue. Fields, in order: J gene, clone size, CDR3 length, V gene, D gene, CDR3 protein, CDR3 DNA. A D gene is named only where the DNA matches it firmly. The size of a clone is reported for some rows only, either as once, few or many, or as a class for expanded clones.

>TRBJ1-1|NA|14|TRBV15|TRBD1
CATSGPRGMAEALF
TGTGCCACCAGCGGACCCAGGGGGATGGCTGAAGCTTTATTT
>TRBJ2-1|NA|14|TRBV7-8|NA
CASRGDSNPNEQFF
TGTGCCAGCAGGGGCGACAGTAACCCCAATGAGCAGTTCTTC
>TRBJ2-7|few|15|TRBV11-2|NA
CASSLVGLTNYEQYF
TGTGCCAGCAGCTTAGTGGGGCTTACTAACTACGAGCAGTACTTC
>TRBJ1-4|few|15|TRBV5-5|TRBD1
CASSPRQGHNEKLFF
TGTGCCAGCAGCCCCAGACAGGGGCATAATGAAAAACTGTTTTTT
>TRBJ1-6|NA|18|TRBV7-2|TRBD1
CAGSLVGTGLGYNSPLHF
TGTGCCGGCAGCTTAGTCGGGACAGGGCTGGGTTATAATTCACCCCTCCACTTT
>TRBJ2-3|NA|17|TRBV25-1|TRBD1
CASSLWPTGDSTDTQYF
TGTGCCAGCAGTTTATGGCCGACAGGGGATAGCACAGATACGCAGTATTTT
>TRBJ2-7|NA|17|TRBV27|NA
CASSLPPAAGRVNEQYF
TGTGCCAGCAGTTTACCTCCCGCGGCGGGAAGGGTGAATGAGCAGTACTTC
>TRBJ2-3|NA|15|TRBV20-1|TRBD2
CSARGDGGVTDTQYF
TGCAGTGCTAGAGGTGATGGGGGGGTGACAGATACGCAGTATTTT
>TRBJ1-5|NA|14|TRBV6-2/TRBV6-3|NA
CASSYDRRNQPQHF
TGTGCCAGCAGTTACGACCGACGCAATCAGCCCCAGCATTTT
>TRBJ2-7|few|15|TRBV20-1|NA
CSAVPYGAMGYEQYF
TGCAGTGCTGTGCCGTACGGGGCCATGGGTTACGAGCAGTACTTC
>TRBJ2-3|NA|15|TRBV20-1|NA
CSALRQGGSPDTQYF
TGCAGTGCTCTCCGACAGGGAGGGTCCCCAGATACGCAGTATTTT
>TRBJ2-1|few|15|TRBV5-1|NA
CASSLTGDGNNEQFF
TGCGCCAGCAGCTTGACGGGAGATGGGAACAATGAGCAGTTCTTC
>TRBJ1-4|NA|15|TRBV25-1|NA
CASSSRGRAYEKLFF
TGTGCCAGCAGTAGCCGGGGCAGGGCTTATGAAAAACTGTTTTTT
>TRBJ1-6|NA|16|TRBV6-5|TRBD1
CASSYSGTGTHSPLHF
TGTGCCAGCAGTTACTCCGGGACAGGGACTCATTCACCCCTCCACTTT
>TRBJ1-2|few|14|TRBV12-3/TRBV12-4|NA
CASSRGESRYGYTF
TGTGCCAGCAGCAGAGGGGAGTCACGGTATGGCTACACCTTC
>TRBJ1-1|few|15|TRBV5-1|TRBD1
CASRQTGQVGTEAFF
TGCGCCAGCAGACAAACTGGACAGGTCGGCACTGAAGCTTTCTTT
>TRBJ2-1|few|17|TRBV7-6|TRBD2
CASSLEVWTSSYNEQFF
TGTGCCAGCAGCTTAGAGGTATGGACTAGCAGCTACAATGAGCAGTTCTTC
>TRBJ1-2|NA|13|TRBV27|NA
CASIGTGNYGYTF
TGTGCCAGCATCGGCACGGGGAACTATGGCTACACCTTC
>TRBJ2-3|NA|14|TRBV20-1|TRBD2
CSARRLASTDTQYF
TGCAGTGCTAGGAGACTAGCGAGCACAGATACGCAGTATTTT
>TRBJ2-7|NA|15|TRBV27|NA
CASSFRRQGGGEQYF
TGTGCCAGCAGTTTTCGTAGACAAGGAGGGGGCGAGCAGTACTTC
>TRBJ2-5|NA|14|TRBV27|NA
CASSPSMTQETQYF
TGTGCCAGCAGTCCCTCGATGACTCAAGAGACCCAGTACTTC
>TRBJ2-7|few|17|TRBV21-1|NA
CASSTGKGTGDSYEQYF
TGTGCCAGCAGCACAGGGAAAGGGACAGGAGACTCCTACGAGCAGTACTTC
>TRBJ2-7|few|15|TRBV29-1|TRBD2
CSAWTSGSGSYEQYF
TGCAGCGCCTGGACTAGCGGGAGTGGGTCCTACGAGCAGTACTTC
>TRBJ2-1|NA|13|TRBV7-8|NA
CASSLQGLNEQFF
TGTGCCAGCAGCTTACAGGGCTTAAATGAGCAGTTCTTC
>TRBJ1-1|NA|16|TRBV9|NA
CASSVVGGDAGTEAFF
TGTGCCAGCAGCGTAGTAGGAGGGGATGCGGGCACTGAAGCTTTCTTT
>TRBJ2-7|NA|18|TRBV5-6|NA
CAGSLEDGSYTPPSEQYF
TGTGCCGGCAGCTTGGAAGACGGATCGTACACTCCCCCTTCCGAGCAGTACTTC
>TRBJ2-7|NA|14|TRBV12-3/TRBV12-4|TRBD1
CASRGQGLHNEQYF
TGTGCCAGCAGGGGACAGGGGTTGCACAACGAGCAGTACTTC
>TRBJ2-6|NA|15|TRBV7-9|NA
CASSPRIAGANVLTF
TGTGCCAGCAGCCCCCGGATTGCTGGGGCCAACGTCCTGACTTTC
>TRBJ2-1|few|15|TRBV24-1|TRBD2
CARLAGGPVYNEQFF
TGTGCCAGGTTAGCGGGAGGGCCGGTCTACAATGAGCAGTTCTTC
>TRBJ2-7|few|13|TRBV29-1|NA
CSVGGGATYEQYF
TGCAGCGTTGGTGGGGGGGCCACCTACGAGCAGTACTTC